Listed here are 25 T cell receptor beta chains from one sample, sequenced in a study of CD8 T cells in ankylosing spondylitis. One entry per CDR3 protein, called by TCRdb with MiXCR from the 5' RACE reads. In the table there are some 150,000 distinct CDR3 sequences, around 42% of which are singletons. Sequencing was carried out using synovial fluid, either unsorted or a sorted T cell fraction (not recorded which). The receptors derive from a male donor with ankylosing spondylitis.

The genes are TRBV28 and TRBJ2-7; 12 bases are shared with TRBD1. CDR1 MDHEN and CDR2 SYDVKM come from the germline V gene. The CDR3 is made up of 14 amino acids. V shed 4 bases and J 5 bases; nucleotides not matched to a gene: 3. The CDR3 loop is CASSSGTGGDEQYF. Written as DNA, the CDR3 is TGTGCCAGCAGTTCTGGGACAGGGGGCGACGAGCAGTACTTC.

The chain uses TRBV4-1 and TRBJ2-3; perhaps TRBD2 as D (5 bases). Trimming left V 0 bases short and J 7 bases short, with 14 bases between. CDR3 length: 15 amino acids. Germline CDR1 MGHRA, CDR2 YSYEKL. The CDR3, as DNA: TGCGCCAGCAGCCAAGACCGGGCTAGCACTCATACGCAGTATTTT. Translation gives CASSQDRASTHTQYF.

Here the CDR3 reads CATSRDGTAGGADTQYF. CDR3 nucleotide sequence: TGTGCCACCAGCAGAGATGGTACAGCGGGGGGTGCAGATACGCAGTATTTT. The chain recombines TRBV15 with TRBJ2-3, with 9 bases identical to TRBD2. Germline CDR1 reads LNHNV; CDR2 reads YYDKDF (reference sequence). V lost 0 bases to trimming and J lost 4 bases; unmatched junction nucleotides: 8. This CDR3 contains 17 residues.

The rearrangement joins TRBV20-1 to TRBJ2-7; 11 bases line up with TRBD2. The germline V gene has CDR1 DFQATT and CDR2 SNEGSKA (reference sequence). The CDR3 extends over 16 amino acids. V trimming: 2 bases; J trimming: 4 bases; junction bases outside the gene matches: 10. The CDR3 spells CSARPSGRPPPYEQYF. CDR3 sequence (DNA): TGCAGTGCTAGACCTAGCGGGAGGCCTCCCCCTTACGAGCAGTACTTC.

This clonotype turned up a few times. The chain recombines TRBV12-3 or TRBV12-4 with TRBJ1-3; D is possibly TRBD1 (6 bases). Trimming took 5 bases from V and 0 from J, leaving 14 bases between them. The CDR3 is 16 residues long. The CDR3 sequence: CASSLQGQSSGNTIYF. As DNA, the CDR3 is TGTGCCAGCAGTCTGCAGGGGCAGAGCTCTGGAAACACCATATATTTT.

The chain couples TRBV7-3 to TRBJ1-1; D remains ambiguous. The CDR3 length is 14 residues. Trimming stripped 1 base from V and 1 base from J, with 7 bases between. Germline CDR1 and CDR2: SGHTA and FQGTGA. The CDR3 DNA is TGTGCCAGCAGCTTAAGTGACACGAACACTGAAGCTTTCTTT. Translation gives CASSLSDTNTEAFF.

This clonotype has only a few counts. The chain uses TRBV10-2 and TRBJ2-5; TRBD2 matches 8 bases. Looked up from germline, CDR1 is WSHSY and CDR2 is SAAADI. The junction had 5 bases not matched to a gene; V was cut back by 8 bases and J by 0 bases. This CDR3 has 14 residues. The CDR3 nucleotides are TGCGCCAGCGCGGGGGGCTCGTACCAAGAGACCCAGTACTTC. Amino acids: CASAGGSYQETQYF.

The rearrangement links TRBV6-2 or TRBV6-3 to TRBJ1-1, with D tentatively TRBD1 (5 bases). V was trimmed by 4 bases and J by 6 bases, leaving 18 bases between them. The germline gives CDR1 MNHEY, CDR2 SVGEGT. This CDR3 comprises 15 residues. The CDR3 region is CASSFQQEKPPEAFF. CDR3 nucleotide sequence: TGTGCCAGCAGTTTTCAACAGGAAAAGCCGCCTGAAGCTTTCTTT.

Only a few counts were recorded for this clonotype. The genes are TRBV7-2 and TRBJ2-5; D is perhaps TRBD2 (6 bases). CDR3 size: 15 residues. Trimming shortened V by 5 bases and J by 3 bases, and 16 bases separated the two germline ends. Germline V lookup: CDR1 SGHTA, CDR2 FQGNSA. CDR3 in amino acids: CASSVPRGMKETQYF. The CDR3, as DNA: TGTGCCAGCAGCGTCCCGCGGGGCATGAAAGAGACCCAGTACTTC. Full variable domain (missing parts from reference TRBV7-2 and TRBJ2-5): GAGVSQSPSNKVTEKGKDVELRCDPISGHTALYWYRQSLGQGLEFLIYFQGNSAPDKSGLPSDRFSAERTGGSVSTLTIQRTQQEDSAVYLCASSVPRGMKETQYFGPGTRLLVL.

A word on this clonotype: This likely comes from a read error, as the CDR3 has no conserved phenylalanine or tryptophan at its end. The chain uses TRBV7-9 and TRBJ2-7; 7 bases match TRBD1. Germline V CDR1 and CDR2: SEHNR, FQNEAQ (reference sequence). The CDR3 is made up of 14 amino acids. After removal of 3 bases from V and 4 bases from J, the junction contained 6 bases not matched to a gene. In DNA form, the CDR3 reads TGTGCCAGCAGCTTCCCCAGGGGGACGTACGAGCAGTACCTC. Translating it yields CASSFPRGTYEQYL.

Regarding this clonotype: Germline is not matched at one junction end, which may reflect a read error. The CDR3 sequence: CASSQDSSGSGFGLHF. The CDR3 bases are TGCGCCAGCAGCCAAGATTCTAGCGGGAGCGGTTTTGGCCTGCATTTT. The rearrangement uses TRBV4-3 and TRBJ2-3; TRBD2 agrees at 10 bases. Germline-derived CDR1 and CDR2 are LGHNA and YSLEER. CDR3 size: 16 residues.

The rearrangement uses TRBV7-9 and TRBJ1-5; possible D gene TRBD1, 5 bases. V was cut by 5 bases and J by 3 bases, with 14 bases left in between. The germline V gene encodes CDR1 SEHNR and CDR2 FQNEAQ (reference sequence). The CDR3 sequence is 15 residues long. As DNA, the CDR3 is TGTGCCAGCAGCATGGAGACAGACCTCAATCAGCCCCAGCATTTT. Protein sequence: CASSMETDLNQPQHF. Full variable domain (missing parts from reference TRBV7-9 and TRBJ1-5): DTGVSQNPRHKITKRGQNVTFRCDPISEHNRLYWYRQTLGQGPEFLTYFQNEAQLEKSRLLSDRFSAERPKGSFSTLEIQRTEQGDSAMYLCASSMETDLNQPQHFGDGTRLSIL.

In this sample, this clonotype turned up a few times. This chain uses TRBV20-1 with TRBJ2-5, with D possibly being TRBD1 (5 bases). Per the germline V gene, CDR1 is DFQATT and CDR2 is SNEGSKA (reference sequence). Trimming removed 1 base at V and 5 bases at J, with 14 bases between. The CDR3 is made up of 14 amino acids. This CDR3 reads CSARVGVPSETQYF. The CDR3 DNA reads as TGCAGTGCTAGAGTAGGGGTGCCCTCGGAGACCCAGTACTTC.

This clonotype turned up a few times. The V and J genes are TRBV30 and TRBJ1-1, with unresolved D. V was clipped by 3 bases and J by 0 bases, with 8 bases between them. Per the germline V gene, CDR1 is GTSNPN and CDR2 is SVGIG (reference sequence). This CDR3 is 13 amino acids long. The DNA for the CDR3 is TGTGCCTGGAGCCCGTCCCTGAACACTGAAGCTTTCTTT. Protein product: CAWSPSLNTEAFF.

The CDR3: CASRTGAPGEQYF. The CDR3, as DNA: TGTGCCAGCCGGACAGGCGCCCCTGGCGAGCAGTACTTC. The chain carries TRBV7-9 and TRBJ2-7, with 7 bases identical to TRBD1. The CDR3 contains 13 residues. With V trimmed by 8 bases and J by 6 bases, 10 bases remained unmatched. Germline CDR1 and CDR2: SEHNR and FQNEAQ (reference sequence).

CDR3 sequence reads: CASSGYGRGSGYQETQYF. For the CDR3, the DNA is TGTGCCAGCAGCGGGTATGGTCGCGGTAGCGGGTACCAAGAGACCCAGTACTTC. The chain has TRBV6-1 and TRBJ2-5, with 7 bases that match TRBD2. J gave up 0 bases and V 6 bases, and 16 bases lay outside the gene matches. Germline-derived CDR1 and CDR2 are MNHNS and SASEGT. This CDR3 comprises 18 residues.

A few counts support this clonotype. V and J are TRBV7-9 and TRBJ2-6; D gene unclear. The CDR3 totals 16 residues. Trimming removed 10 bases from V and 2 bases from J, with 18 bases in between. The germline gives CDR1 SEHNR, CDR2 FQNEAQ (reference sequence). The CDR3: CANDGPGNAGANVLTF. CDR3 nucleotides: TGTGCCAACGATGGACCGGGCAATGCTGGGGCCAACGTCCTGACTTTC. Complete variable domain (other parts from reference TRBV7-9 and TRBJ2-6): DTGVSQNPRHKITKRGQNVTFRCDPISEHNRLYWYRQTLGQGPEFLTYFQNEAQLEKSRLLSDRFSAERPKGSFSTLEIQRTEQGDSAMYLCANDGPGNAGANVLTFGAGSRLTVL.

This clonotype was seen more than once but under ten times. The chain carries TRBV13 and TRBJ1-1; TRBD1 is a possible D gene (6 bases). The CDR3 sequence is 16 residues long. Trimming stripped 4 bases from V and 1 base from J, with 16 bases between. The germline gives CDR1 PRHDT, CDR2 FYEKMQ (reference sequence). CDR3 region: CASSWTPGTKNTEAFF. In nucleotides, the CDR3 is TGTGCCAGCAGCTGGACCCCAGGGACAAAGAACACTGAAGCTTTCTTT.

The chain has TRBV13 and TRBJ2-2, with 8 bases lining up with TRBD1. Per the germline V gene, CDR1 is PRHDT and CDR2 is FYEKMQ (reference sequence). V gave up 3 bases and J gave up 4 bases; unmatched junction bases: 7. CDR3 length: 16 residues. CDR3 sequence reads: CASSFPTGARTGELFF. The CDR3 DNA follows: TGTGCCAGCAGCTTCCCGACAGGGGCCCGCACCGGGGAGCTGTTTTTT.

CDR3 loop: CASKGFNTEAFF. CDR3 DNA sequence: TGTGCCAGCAAAGGTTTTAACACTGAAGCTTTCTTT. The gene calls are TRBV7-6 and TRBJ1-1; D remains unclear. V lost 7 bases to trimming and J lost 2 bases, with 8 bases between them. The V gene's germline CDR1 is SGHVS and CDR2 FNYEAQ. The CDR3 is 12 residues long.

This chain joins TRBV11-2 and TRBJ2-7; 7 positions agree with TRBD1. The germline V gene encodes CDR1 SGHAT and CDR2 FQNNGV. Trimming cost V 4 bases and J 2 bases; bases outside gene matches: 17. The CDR3 has 18 residues. The CDR3 loop reads CASSSWPITDRPPYEQYF. As DNA, the CDR3 is TGTGCCAGCAGCTCCTGGCCAATTACGGACAGGCCCCCCTACGAGCAGTACTTC.

The chain employs TRBV7-9 and TRBJ2-7; tentatively, D is TRBD2 (7 bases). Germline V gives CDR1 SEHNR, CDR2 FQNEAQ (reference sequence). V shed 0 bases and J shed 3 bases, with 12 bases lying between them. CDR3 size: 15 residues. CDR3 sequence reads: CASSLAGGLHYEQYF. Here the CDR3 DNA reads TGTGCCAGCAGCTTAGCGGGGGGGCTACACTACGAGCAGTACTTC.

V is TRBV3-1 and J is TRBJ2-2, with 12 positions matching TRBD1. V trimming: 1 base; J trimming: 1 base; junction bases outside the gene matches: 10. Germline lookup yields CDR1 LGHDT and CDR2 YNNKEL (reference sequence). This CDR3 is built from 20 residues. CDR3 coding DNA: TGTGCCAGCAGCCAAGCGGGACAGGGGGCTTTTGGCGAGAACACCGGGGAGCTGTTTTTT. The encoded protein is CASSQAGQGAFGENTGELFF.

The rearrangement uses TRBV16 and TRBJ1-1, with D perhaps matching TRBD1 (5 bases). This CDR3 spans 13 amino acids. The V end lost 3 bases, the J end lost 3 bases, and 8 bases lay between the germline ends. CDR1 is KGHSY and CDR2 is FQNENV in the germline V gene. DNA of the CDR3: TGTGCCAGCAGCCATGACAGATACACTGAAGCTTTCTTT. It is translated as CASSHDRYTEAFF.

This clonotype turned up a few times. The rearrangement links TRBV9 to TRBJ1-5; D ambiguous. Germline V CDR1 and CDR2: SGDLS, YYNGEE. Between the trimmed V and J ends, which lost 0 bases and 6 bases, there was a span of 7 bases. The CDR3 runs to 13 residues. The CDR3 reads CASSVGGFQPQHF. DNA for the CDR3: TGTGCCAGCAGCGTAGGGGGTTTTCAGCCCCAGCATTTT.